This paragraph covers one T cell receptor (beta chain) sequence. This clonotype was detected a few times. Its specific antigen is unknown. No base qualities exist here, and no much larger clone lies one base off it. This record comes from a study of T-cell memory formation after mild COVID-19 (dated by TCRdb to 2020 to 2022). For the wider study: TCR sequence clusters from the two donors were found to be largely donor specific. In a couple of donors, T-cell clones that expanded and contracted after mild COVID-19 were tracked by sequencing TCRalpha and TCRbeta repertoires over time. Two young, previously healthy adult volunteers, one female and one male, were included in the cohort.

Data came from an Illumina NovaSeq 6000. Using 5'RACE with constant-segment primers, TCRalpha and TCRbeta cDNA libraries were constructed, with sample barcodes and unique molecular identifiers added in the process. RNA was extracted from every sample with Trizol reagent. The libraries were amplified in two PCR steps, and the second step added a second sample barcode and Illumina TruSeq adapters. Libraries were sequenced on an Illumina NovaSeq with 2 x 150 bp paired-end reads. From the authors' description of their analysis: The reads were demultiplexed and collapsed into UMI-guided consensus sequences using migec v1.2.7. Using mixcr v2.1.11, the UMI consensuses were aligned to TRA and TRB V and J templates and assembled into clonotypes. Clonotypes were classified as expanded or contracted when called significant by both edgeR and NoisET, with noise models trained on biological replicates. For edgeR calls, the thresholds were a false discovery rate-adjusted p below 0.01 and a log2 fold-change of 1. As an exploratory analysis of dynamics, PCA with hierarchical clustering was applied to max-normalized trajectories of the 1000 most abundant clonotypes. Separately sequenced CD4+ and CD8+ repertoires were used to assign a CD4 or CD8 phenotype to each responding clone. TCRdb reprocessed the public reads (quality trimming at Q25 with fastp, clone calling with MiXCR) and kept in-frame beta chains. Entries that share a CDR3 protein sequence are merged under the most common genes and DNA. What appears here as the V and J calls and clone size reflects TCRdb's work, not the paper's. In all, the sample holds under 450,000 distinct CDR3 sequences, and 20% to 25% of those were seen once. Roughly 21% of the sample is taken by the ten largest.

CDR1 MNHEY and CDR2 SVGAGI were looked up in the germline V gene. V is reduced by 4 bases and J by 1 base, leaving a spacing of 7 bases between them. Taken from cysteine to phenylalanine, the CDR3 has 13 residues. Here the CDR3 DNA is all that survives: 39 bases in frame from base 1. Broader findings and caveats from the paper: Whether the second-wave clones peaking on day 37 were SARS-CoV-2 specific was not confirmed. Only two mild cases were covered in the study, and larger cohorts including severe cases with pre-infection samples were considered necessary. Contracting CD4+ clones were located mainly in the CM and EM memory subsets, whereas CD8+ clones were found to be enriched in EMRA. From day 15 to 85, contracting clones showed balanced CD4/CD8 phenotypes, whereas a second wave of clones that expanded from day 15 to 37 leaned towards CD4+. Some responding clones were detected in pre-infection memory, suggesting pre-existing cross-reactive memory T cells joined the SARS-CoV-2 response.

Ficoll-Paque density gradient centrifugation was the method used to isolate PBMCs. The chain links TRBV6-5 with TRBJ1-2, with no D gene named confidently. The sequence was obtained from a man aged 18 to 29 who had mild COVID-19 (a few samples of this study predate the infection). The sample titles of this study are shuffled in the database, so cell type and time point are left out; the donor was told from shared clones. Sequenced material: PBMCs or a T cell subset sorted from them (not recorded which). The nucleotide sequence reads TGTGCCAGCAGTTGGCAGGTTAACTATGGCTACACCTTC. It translates as CASSWQVNYGYTF.